Listed below are T cell receptor beta chains from one sample, sequenced in a study of T-cell reconstitution after alpha-beta-depleted transplantation in children. MiXCR, applied by TCRdb to the PCR reads, yields one record per CDR3 protein. The repertoire consists of approximately 200,000 distinct CDR3 sequences, with about 14% occurring once and the leading ten covering around 13%. The source was PBMCs from the stem cell graft donor, collected from the stem cell graft. Receptors originate from a human donor who donated a stem cell graft to a child with acute lymphoblastic leukemia. The CDR3 runs from the conserved cysteine through the conserved F or W. The D gene is left open where the match is weak. Some rows mark clone size as missing; the rest say once, few, many or name a class of expanded clone.

>few|TRBD2|TRBJ2-3|TRBV29-1
CSVFLLASTDTQYF
TGCAGCGTTTTTCTACTAGCGTCCACAGATACGCAGTATTTT
>few|-|TRBJ2-7|TRBV20-1
CSARELGRVEGYEQYF
TGCAGTGCTAGGGAGCTCGGTCGCGTGGAGGGCTACGAGCAGTACTTC
>many|TRBD2|TRBJ2-7|TRBV29-1
CSAVAGVDYEQYF
TGCAGCGCCGTAGCGGGAGTCGACTACGAGCAGTACTTC
>many|-|TRBJ1-1|TRBV5-1
CASSSGDRDAEAFF
TGCGCCAGCAGCTCTGGGGACCGGGACGCGGAAGCTTTCTTT
>many|TRBD1|TRBJ2-2|TRBV7-9
CASSSLDRGRTGELFF
TGTGCCAGCAGCTCACTCGACAGGGGGAGAACCGGGGAGCTGTTTTTT
>many|-|TRBJ2-7|TRBV27
CASSRRDDESEQYF
TGTGCCAGCAGTCGCCGGGACGACGAGAGCGAGCAGTACTTC
>many|TRBD2|TRBJ2-4|TRBV12-3/TRBV12-4
CASSFQGGKNIQYF
TGTGCCAGCAGTTTCCAGGGAGGGAAAAACATTCAGTACTTC
>-|-|TRBJ2-1|TRBV12-3/TRBV12-4
CASSLPVHSPLGDEQFF
TGTGCCAGCAGTCTCCCTGTTCATAGCCCTCTCGGGGATGAGCAGTTCTTC
>many|-|TRBJ2-2|TRBV5-1
CASSLRTRGTGELFF
TGCGCCAGCAGCTTGAGGACAAGGGGAACCGGGGAGCTGTTTTTT
>-|TRBD1|TRBJ2-7|TRBV7-9
CASSLVQGGSEEQYF
TGTGCCAGCAGCTTAGTCCAAGGGGGCTCGGAGGAGCAGTACTTC
>-|-|TRBJ2-1|TRBV3-1
CASSKGGSGYNEQFF
TGTGCCAGCTCCAAGGGCGGGTCAGGGTACAATGAGCAGTTCTTC
>-|-|TRBJ2-7|TRBV5-6
CASSLEAVSDEQYF
TGTGCCAGCAGCTTGGAGGCAGTAAGTGACGAGCAGTACTTC
>many|-|TRBJ2-7|TRBV20-1
CSARDLETEGGKTGPVQYF
TGCAGTGCTAGAGATCTCGAAACAGAAGGGGGTAAGACAGGACCTGTGCAGTACTTC
>many|TRBD2|TRBJ2-1|TRBV5-1
CASSSEGGSGVYNEQFF
TGCGCCAGCAGCTCGGAGGGGGGTAGCGGGGTCTACAATGAGCAGTTCTTC
>-|-|TRBJ2-7|TRBV24-1
CATSDPVSYEQYF
TGTGCCACCAGTGACCCCGTCTCCTACGAGCAGTACTTC
>many|TRBD2|TRBJ2-2|TRBV5-1
CASSPTLAGVAGELFF
TGCGCCAGCAGCCCGACTCTAGCGGGAGTGGCCGGGGAGCTGTTTTTT
>many|-|TRBJ2-7|TRBV5-1
CASSLSLVTYEQYF
TGCGCCAGCAGCTTGAGCCTAGTTACCTACGAGCAGTACTTC
>many|TRBD2|TRBJ2-7|TRBV27
CASSLLTSDRKSYEQYF
TGTGCCAGCAGTTTATTGACTAGCGACCGAAAATCCTACGAGCAGTACTTC
>-|TRBD2|TRBJ2-6|TRBV19
CASSIGGKRGSSGANVLTF
TGTGCCAGTAGTATAGGGGGCAAGCGGGGGAGCTCTGGGGCCAACGTCCTGACTTTC
>many|-|TRBJ1-6|TRBV5-5
CASSLAVTPYNSPLHF
TGTGCCAGCAGCTTGGCCGTGACACCGTATAATTCACCCCTCCACTTT
>many|TRBD1|TRBJ2-2|TRBV12-3/TRBV12-4
CASSPTGARDTGELFF
TGTGCCAGCAGCCCCACAGGGGCTAGGGACACCGGGGAGCTGTTTTTT
>many|TRBD2|TRBJ2-1|TRBV7-9
CASSPTRLAGTRVQFF
TGTGCCAGCAGCCCCACCCGACTAGCGGGAACTAGGGTGCAGTTCTTC
>many|TRBD1|TRBJ1-2|TRBV11-2
CASSLDPARGGGYGYTF
TGTGCCAGCAGCTTAGATCCAGCGAGAGGGGGCGGGTATGGCTACACCTTC
>few|TRBD2|TRBJ2-1|TRBV5-1
CASSPGLAGGGNEQFF
TGCGCCAGCAGCCCGGGACTAGCGGGAGGAGGCAATGAGCAGTTCTTC
>many|-|TRBJ2-3|TRBV24-1
CATSDDNTQYF
TGTGCCACCAGTGATGACAACACGCAGTATTTT
>few|-|TRBJ2-2|TRBV12-3/TRBV12-4
CASRGETPGGELFF
TGTGCCAGCAGAGGGGAGACCCCGGGCGGGGAGCTGTTTTTT
>many|-|TRBJ1-5|TRBV12-3/TRBV12-4
CASSWAGNNQPQHF
TGTGCCAGCAGTTGGGCGGGGAACAATCAGCCCCAGCATTTT
>many|-|TRBJ2-3|TRBV29-1
CSVGDPAPPYTDTQYF
TGCAGCGTGGGGGACCCCGCGCCGCCATACACAGATACGCAGTATTTT
>many|-|TRBJ2-3|TRBV7-9
CASSSQVDTQYF
TGTGCCAGCAGCTCCCAGGTTGATACGCAGTATTTT
>many|TRBD2|TRBJ2-7|TRBV11-2
CASSPGTGGHYEQYF
TGTGCCAGCAGCCCCGGTACGGGAGGGCACTACGAGCAGTACTTC
>many|TRBD1|TRBJ1-4|TRBV20-1
CSATGGGTNEKLFF
TGCAGTGCAACAGGGGGTGGAACTAATGAAAAACTGTTTTTT
>few|TRBD1|TRBJ1-2|TRBV7-2
CASSPGQGGLVYGYTF
TGTGCCAGCAGCCCCGGACAGGGAGGCCTCGTCTATGGCTACACCTTC
>many|TRBD1|TRBJ1-2|TRBV5-1
CASSLAGTDYGYTF
TGCGCCAGCAGCCTGGCCGGGACAGACTATGGCTACACCTTC
>many|-|TRBJ2-1|TRBV12-3/TRBV12-4
CASSFRDPFGNEQFF
TGTGCCAGCAGTTTTAGGGACCCCTTTGGGAATGAGCAGTTCTTC
>many|TRBD2|TRBJ2-1|TRBV20-1
CSARTSGRARPNEQFF
TGCAGTGCTAGGACTAGCGGGAGGGCCCGGCCAAATGAGCAGTTCTTC
>-|TRBD2|TRBJ2-2|TRBV2
CASNLAGPGELFF
TGTGCCAGCAACTTAGCGGGTCCGGGGGAGCTGTTTTTT
>many|-|TRBJ2-1|TRBV5-1
CASSFSTEQFF
TGCGCCAGCAGCTTTAGTACAGAGCAGTTCTTC
>many|TRBD1|TRBJ1-4|TRBV5-1
CASSSGQSNEKLFF
TGCGCCAGCAGCTCGGGACAGTCCAATGAAAAACTGTTTTTT
>many|TRBD2|TRBJ2-1|TRBV5-1
CASSLGTSGISYNEQFF
TGCGCCAGCAGCTTGGGGACTAGCGGGATCTCCTACAATGAGCAGTTCTTC
>-|-|TRBJ1-1|TRBV21-1
CASSKARGRAEAFF
TGTGCCAGCAGCAAAGCGCGGGGTAGGGCTGAAGCTTTCTTT
>-|-|TRBJ2-7|TRBV5-6
CASSVANRGGNEQYF
TGTGCCAGCAGCGTCGCTAACCGGGGCGGGAACGAGCAGTACTTC
>many|-|TRBJ2-5|TRBV7-9
CASSHWGQETQYF
TGTGCCAGCAGCCACTGGGGCCAAGAGACCCAGTACTTC
>few|-|TRBJ1-4|TRBV4-1
CASSRRGYEKLFF
TGCGCCAGCAGCCGGAGGGGATATGAAAAACTGTTTTTT
>many|-|TRBJ1-1|TRBV10-2
CASSETGSGTEAFF
TGCGCCAGCAGTGAGACAGGGTCCGGCACTGAAGCTTTCTTT
>many|TRBD2|TRBJ2-1|TRBV5-1
CASSLATGTRSYNEQFF
TGCGCCAGCAGCTTGGCGACCGGGACTAGGTCGTACAATGAGCAGTTCTTC
>-|TRBD1|TRBJ2-6|TRBV12-3/TRBV12-4
CASSLGTGSGGSGANVLTF
TGTGCCAGCAGTTTAGGGACAGGGAGTGGTGGGTCTGGGGCCAACGTCCTGACTTTC
>many|TRBD1|TRBJ1-6|TRBV5-1
CASSFDRVSGNSPLHF
TGCGCCAGCAGCTTCGACAGGGTATCGGGGAATTCACCCCTCCACTTT
>many|TRBD2|TRBJ2-7|TRBV12-3/TRBV12-4
CASSGLAAYEQYF
TGTGCCAGCAGCGGACTAGCGGCCTACGAGCAGTACTTC
>many|-|TRBJ1-6|TRBV20-1
CSARPYRGERYNSPLHF
TGCAGTGCTAGGCCCTATAGGGGAGAGCGATATAATTCACCCCTCCACTTT
>many|TRBD2|TRBJ2-7|TRBV15
CATSRSRLAQRDYEQYF
TGTGCCACCAGCAGATCTAGGCTAGCACAGCGGGACTACGAGCAGTACTTC
>-|-|TRBJ1-2|TRBV30
CAWTPGHGYGYTF
TGTGCCTGGACCCCGGGACACGGCTATGGCTACACCTTC
>few|TRBD2|TRBJ2-3|TRBV6-1
CASTPRTSGRGTDTQYF
TGTGCCAGCACCCCTAGGACTAGCGGCAGGGGGACAGATACGCAGTATTTT
>many|-|TRBJ2-5|TRBV12-3/TRBV12-4
CASSQATRQGETQYF
TGTGCCAGCAGTCAAGCGACCCGCCAGGGAGAGACCCAGTACTTC
>few|-|TRBJ2-7|TRBV29-1
CSVEHPSSYEQYF
TGCAGCGTTGAACATCCTTCCTCCTACGAGCAGTACTTC
>few|-|TRBJ1-2|TRBV29-1
CSVGGKTGHLANYGYTF
TGCAGCGTTGGGGGCAAAACGGGACACCTTGCTAACTATGGCTACACCTTC
>few|TRBD1|TRBJ1-1|TRBV19
CATGQGRNMNTEAFF
TGTGCCACCGGACAGGGACGCAACATGAACACTGAAGCTTTCTTT
>many|TRBD2|TRBJ2-1|TRBV7-9
CASSTEIGLAGEQFF
TGTGCCAGCAGCACCGAAATTGGACTAGCGGGAGAGCAGTTCTTC
>many|-|TRBJ1-1|TRBV12-3/TRBV12-4
CASNSGIPEAFF
TGTGCCAGCAACTCAGGGATCCCTGAAGCTTTCTTT
>few|TRBD2|TRBJ2-2|TRBV7-9
CASSSPLAGGPRGELFF
TGTGCCAGCAGCTCCCCCTTAGCGGGAGGGCCGAGAGGGGAGCTGTTTTTT